This T cell receptor (beta chain) was identified during a study of T cells in Graves' hyperthyroidism and ophthalmopathy. This clonotype was found many times. Researchers took RNA transcripts and amplified the TCR beta CDR3 regions from them. Primed by the HTBI set, a first-round RT-PCR was run on the TCR CDR3. Each CDR3 protein gets one entry after TCRdb re-called the multiplex PCR reads with MiXCR. The sample holds some 320,000 distinct CDR3 sequences; 12% to 15% are singletons and the top ten take 30% to 35%. Germline V gives CDR1 SNHLY, CDR2 FYNNEI. The length of the CDR3 is 18 residues. V dropped 0 bases and J dropped 0 bases, with 15 bases sitting between them.

The sample consisted of blood. This TCR was sampled from a woman aged 40 to 49 with Graves' ophthalmopathy. V and J are TRBV2 and TRBJ2-4, with D perhaps TRBD1 or TRBD2 (6 bases each). The CDR3 sequence: CASSEARSGALAKNIQYF. As DNA, the CDR3 is TGTGCCAGCAGTGAAGCGCGGTCGGGGGCACTAGCCAAAAACATTCAGTACTTC. The full variable domain, completed using reference TRBV2 and TRBJ2-4, is EPEVTQTPSHQVTQMGQEVILRCVPISNHLYFYWYRQILGQKVEFLVSFYNNEISEKSEIFDDQFSVERPDGSNFTLKIRSTKLEDSAMYFCASSEARSGALAKNIQYFGAGTRLSVL.